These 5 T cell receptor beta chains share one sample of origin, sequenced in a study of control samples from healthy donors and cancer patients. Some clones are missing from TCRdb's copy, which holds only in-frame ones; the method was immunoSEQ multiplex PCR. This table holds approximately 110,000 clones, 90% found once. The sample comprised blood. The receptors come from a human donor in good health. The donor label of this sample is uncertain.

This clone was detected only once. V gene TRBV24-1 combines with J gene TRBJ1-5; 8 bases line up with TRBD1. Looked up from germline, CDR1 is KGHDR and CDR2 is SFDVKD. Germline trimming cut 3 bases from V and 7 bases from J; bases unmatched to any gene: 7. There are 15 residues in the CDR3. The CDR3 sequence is CATSDTTGDGQPQHF. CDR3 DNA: TGTGCCACCAGTGATACGACAGGGGATGGACAGCCCCAGCATTTT.

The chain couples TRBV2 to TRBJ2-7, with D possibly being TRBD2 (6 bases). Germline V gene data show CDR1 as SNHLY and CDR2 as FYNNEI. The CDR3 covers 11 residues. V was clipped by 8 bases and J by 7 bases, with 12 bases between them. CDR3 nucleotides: TGTGCCAGCGGGACTCTGGGGGAGCAGTACTTC. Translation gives CASGTLGEQYF.

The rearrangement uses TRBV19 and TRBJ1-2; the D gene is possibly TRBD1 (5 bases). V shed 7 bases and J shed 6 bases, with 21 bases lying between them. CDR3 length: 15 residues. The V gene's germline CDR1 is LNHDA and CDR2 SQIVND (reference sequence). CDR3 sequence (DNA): TGTGCCAGTACCCATGGAGGGGAAGGAACAGATGGCTACACCTTC. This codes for CASTHGGEGTDGYTF. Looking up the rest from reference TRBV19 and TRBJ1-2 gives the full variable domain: DGGITQSPKYLFRKEGQNVTLSCEQNLNHDAMYWYRQDPGQGLRLIYYSQIVNDFQKGDIAEGYSVSREKKESFPLTVTSAQKNPTAFYLCASTHGGEGTDGYTFGSGTRLTVV.

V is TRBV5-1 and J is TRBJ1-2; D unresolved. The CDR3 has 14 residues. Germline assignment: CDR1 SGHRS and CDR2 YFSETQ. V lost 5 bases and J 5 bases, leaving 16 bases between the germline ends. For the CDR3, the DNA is TGCGCCAGCAGTATATCGGGCGGTAGTTATGGCTACACCTTC. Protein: CASSISGGSYGYTF.

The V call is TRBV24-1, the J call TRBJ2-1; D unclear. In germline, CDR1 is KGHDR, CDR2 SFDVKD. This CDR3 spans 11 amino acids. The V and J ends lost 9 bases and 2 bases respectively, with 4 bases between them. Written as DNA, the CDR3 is TGTGCCACCTCGGCCTACAATGAGCAGTTCTTC. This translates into CATSAYNEQFF.